This entry lists 28 T cell receptor beta chains sequenced from one sample in a study of neurological immune-mediated disorders. TCRdb fed the 5' RACE reads into MiXCR, producing one record per CDR3 protein. The data show about 41,000 distinct CDR3 sequences, with more than 12% seen just once and approximately 3.6% held by the top ten. Sequenced material: CD4+ T cells from blood. The receptors originated from a woman in her sixties or seventies with HTLV-1-associated myelopathy (HAM/TSP).

Many counts were recorded for this clonotype. This rearrangement joins TRBV5-1 to TRBJ1-2; 7 nucleotides line up with TRBD1. Germline CDR1 reads SGHRS; CDR2 reads YFSETQ. CDR3 size: 15 residues. Trimming at V came to 4 bases and at J to 2 bases, leaving 8 bases not matched to a gene. The CDR3 reads CASSPDRESNYGYTF. For the CDR3, the DNA is TGCGCCAGCAGCCCCGACAGGGAATCAAACTATGGCTACACCTTC. Based on the CDR3 plus reference TRBV5-1 and TRBJ1-2, the full variable domain is KAGVTQTPRYLIKTRGQQVTLSCSPISGHRSVSWYQQTPGQGLQFLFEYFSETQRNKGNFPGRFSGRQFSNSRSEMNVSTLELGDSALYLCASSPDRESNYGYTFGSGTRLTVV.

The sample holds many counts of this clonotype. The genes are TRBV2 and TRBJ2-2, with TRBD1 as a possible D gene (6 bases). CDR1 and CDR2 (germline): SNHLY, FYNNEI. Trimming pared 7 bases from V and 7 bases from J, leaving 16 bases between. This CDR3 has 14 residues. In nucleotides, the CDR3 is TGTGCCAGCACCCGAACACAGGGAGACGGGGAGCTGTTTTTT. Translated: CASTRTQGDGELFF.

This clonotype has a count of ten or more. J is TRBJ2-3 and V is TRBV3-1; D remains ambiguous. The CDR3 consists of 17 residues. Between the trimmed V and J ends, which lost 2 bases and 4 bases, there was a span of 19 bases. Germline V gene lookup returns CDR1 LGHDT and CDR2 YNNKEL (reference sequence). The CDR3: CASSQSPLSSNADTQYF. CDR3 DNA sequence: TGTGCCAGCAGCCAAAGTCCACTGTCGAGTAACGCAGATACGCAGTATTTT.

This clonotype came up many times. This chain joins TRBV7-2 and TRBJ2-3; 16 bases are a match to TRBD2. The CDR3 consists of 17 residues. V lost 5 bases and J lost 1; bases outside the gene matches: 3. The germline V gene encodes CDR1 SGHTA and CDR2 FQGNSA. The DNA of the CDR3 is TGTGCCAGCAGCCCCGGGACTAGCGGGGGGGGCACAGATACGCAGTATTTT. Its translation: CASSPGTSGGGTDTQYF.

In this sample, this clonotype turned up many times. This chain connects TRBV5-6 to TRBJ1-5; D is undetermined. V was shortened by 2 bases and J by 5 bases, with 11 bases between the two germline ends. Germline V gives CDR1 SGHDT, CDR2 YYEEEE. There are 14 residues in the CDR3. The CDR3 sequence is CASSLGQTYQPQHF. CDR3 DNA: TGTGCCAGCAGCTTAGGGCAGACCTATCAGCCCCAGCATTTT.

The sample holds many counts of this clonotype. The chain carries TRBV7-3 and TRBJ1-1, with D uncertain. The CDR3 covers 15 residues. Germline V gene sequence: CDR1 SGHTA, CDR2 FQGTGA. The V end was cut by 0 bases, the J end by 4 bases, with 12 bases between. The CDR3 reads CASSLTTVTGTEAFF. CDR3 DNA: TGTGCCAGCAGCTTAACCACGGTGACCGGCACTGAAGCTTTCTTT.

This clonotype has at least ten counts. The rearrangement joins TRBV7-9 to TRBJ2-7; D might be TRBD2 (7 bases). The V end lost 1 base, the J end lost 2 bases, and 15 bases lay between the germline ends. This CDR3 has 16 residues. Per the germline V gene, CDR1 is SEHNR and CDR2 is FQNEAQ (reference sequence). The DNA for the CDR3 is TGTGCCAGCAGCTTAGGGGTAGGGGGACTAACCTACGAGCAGTACTTC. This encodes CASSLGVGGLTYEQYF.

This clonotype was seen repeatedly, ten times or more. The rearrangement uses TRBV5-6 and TRBJ2-5, with D maybe TRBD1 (6 bases). Germline CDR1 and CDR2: SGHDT and YYEEEE. The CDR3 is made up of 13 amino acids. Trimming shortened V by 4 bases and J by 7 bases, and 14 bases separated the two germline ends. CDR3 amino acids: CASSIGTPWTQYF. The CDR3 DNA sequence: TGTGCCAGCAGCATCGGGACACCATGGACCCAGTACTTC.

This clonotype was observed many times. The chain carries TRBV25-1 and TRBJ2-1; D is uncertain. Trimming cost V 5 bases and J 7 bases, with 6 bases left between them. This CDR3 comprises 11 residues. Germline loops: CDR1 MGHDK, CDR2 SYGVNS. The CDR3 bases are TGTGCCAGCAGTCAATTTAATGAGCAGTTCTTC. Amino acids: CASSQFNEQFF.

Ten or more counts support this clonotype. The chain combines TRBV12-3 or TRBV12-4 with TRBJ1-2; 9 bases fit TRBD1. After removal of 6 bases from V and 6 bases from J, the junction contained 8 bases not matched to a gene. This CDR3 contains 14 residues. The CDR3: CASRRGQGRDGYTF. The CDR3 bases are TGTGCCAGCAGACGGGGACAGGGAAGGGATGGCTACACCTTC.

In this sample, this clonotype turned up many times. The chain is built from TRBV10-3 and TRBJ1-2; TRBD1 aligns across 8 bases. V lost 7 bases to trimming and J lost 3 bases; unmatched junction nucleotides: 7. The CDR3 is 14 residues long. Germline loops: CDR1 ENHRY, CDR2 SYGVKD. Here the CDR3 DNA reads TGTGCCATCAAACCGGGACAGGCCGACTATGGCTACACCTTC. Amino acids: CAIKPGQADYGYTF.

The V gene is TRBV18, the J gene TRBJ2-7; D call uncertain. Trimming took 4 bases from V and 1 from J, leaving 11 bases between them. CDR1 KGHSH and CDR2 LQKENI come from the germline V gene. The length of the CDR3 is 14 residues. CDR3 sequence reads: CASSLYRTSYEQYF. The DNA for the CDR3 is TGTGCCAGCTCACTATACAGAACGTCCTACGAGCAGTACTTC.

In regard to this clonotype: A single base separates this from a much larger clone, so it may be a read error. V and J are TRBV20-1 and TRBJ1-1; 7 nucleotides agree with TRBD1. Per the germline V gene, CDR1 is DFQATT and CDR2 is SNEGSKA (reference sequence). This CDR3 is 13 amino acids long. For the CDR3, the DNA is TGCAGTGTCGACAGGGACATGAACACTGAAGCTCTCTTT. Translated, it gives CSVDRDMNTEALF.

This clonotype was detected ten times or more. The chain carries TRBV5-1 and TRBJ2-1; D perhaps matches TRBD2 (6 bases). The V end was cut by 0 bases, the J end by 5 bases, with 15 bases between. This CDR3 has 16 residues. Per germline, CDR1 SGHRS and CDR2 YFSETQ. The CDR3 protein is CASSLAAGSVNNEQFF. The CDR3 DNA reads TGCGCCAGCAGCTTGGCTGCGGGGTCGGTTAACAATGAGCAGTTCTTC.

This clonotype has at least ten counts. This chain links TRBV20-1 with TRBJ2-7; D is tentatively TRBD1 or TRBD2 (6 bases each). V was trimmed by 6 bases and J by 0 bases, leaving 9 bases between them. The CDR3 covers 12 residues. In germline, CDR1 is DFQATT, CDR2 SNEGSKA (reference sequence). The CDR3 region is CSAGGNSYEQYF. The CDR3 coding sequence is TGCAGTGCGGGGGGCAACTCCTACGAGCAGTACTTC.

This clonotype has a count of ten or more. The chain carries TRBV6-6 and TRBJ2-2; D is undetermined. This CDR3 is 12 amino acids long. The germline CDR1 and CDR2 sequences are MNHNY and SVGAGI (reference sequence). With 4 bases removed from V and 8 bases from J, the gap between germline ends came to 8 bases. This CDR3 reads CASSSDIGELFF. CDR3 sequence (DNA): TGTGCCAGCAGTTCTGACATAGGGGAGCTGTTTTTT.

This clonotype came up many times. The chain couples TRBV20-1 to TRBJ2-1; D is ambiguous. The germline gives CDR1 DFQATT, CDR2 SNEGSKA (reference sequence). The CDR3 is made up of 12 amino acids. Deletions cut 3 bases from V and 3 bases from J, with 6 bases between. The CDR3 here is CSASPDYNEQFF. DNA of the CDR3: TGCAGTGCTAGTCCAGACTACAATGAGCAGTTCTTC.

This clonotype was recorded at least ten times. This chain links TRBV20-1 with TRBJ2-5; 8 positions match TRBD2. V trimming: 1 base; J trimming: 5 bases; junction bases outside the gene matches: 3. Germline V gene data show CDR1 as DFQATT and CDR2 as SNEGSKA (reference sequence). This CDR3 spans 13 amino acids. The DNA of the CDR3 is TGCAGTGCTAGAGCCAGCGGGGGTGAGACCCAGTACTTC. This codes for CSARASGGETQYF.

This clonotype has a count of ten or more. The V gene is TRBV20-1, the J gene TRBJ1-6; D might be TRBD1 (6 bases). V lost 7 bases and J lost 5, with 12 bases in between. CDR1 and CDR2 from the germline V gene are DFQATT and SNEGSKA (reference sequence). CDR3 length: 13 amino acids. The CDR3 sequence: CSVRTVDNSPLHF. CDR3 coding DNA: TGCAGTGTTCGGACAGTTGATAATTCACCCCTCCACTTT.

This clonotype was recorded at least ten times. The V call is TRBV20-1, the J call TRBJ2-7, with 9 bases fitting TRBD2. The CDR3 consists of 17 residues. Looked up from germline, CDR1 is DFQATT and CDR2 is SNEGSKA (reference sequence). Trimming at V came to 0 bases and at J to 5 bases, leaving 14 bases not matched to a gene. CDR3 coding DNA: TGCAGTGCTAGAGACAGGTGGTCTAGCGGGGTAGTCGACGAGCAGTACTTC. Its translation: CSARDRWSSGVVDEQYF.

This clonotype has ten or more counts. This chain connects TRBV6-5 to TRBJ2-7, with 10 nucleotides matching TRBD1. V gave up 5 bases and J gave up 4 bases; unmatched junction bases: 8. Germline CDR1 reads MNHEY; CDR2 reads SVGAGI. This CDR3 is built from 15 residues. The DNA of the CDR3 is TGTGCCAGCAGTGGGGGCCGACAGGGGGCTTACGAGCAGTACTTC. It specifies CASSGGRQGAYEQYF.

The sample holds many counts of this clonotype. This chain links TRBV5-1 with TRBJ2-3; tentatively, D is TRBD2 (6 bases). The length of the CDR3 is 17 residues. The V end lost 1 base, the J end lost 5 bases, and 20 bases lay between the germline ends. CDR1 and CDR2 (germline): SGHRS, YFSETQ. CDR3 nucleotides: TGCGCCAGCAGCTTGCTCCGGGACTCCCGATCGGAAGATACGCAGTATTTT. Translating gives CASSLLRDSRSEDTQYF. Drawing the rest from reference TRBV5-1 and TRBJ2-3, the complete variable domain is KAGVTQTPRYLIKTRGQQVTLSCSPISGHRSVSWYQQTPGQGLQFLFEYFSETQRNKGNFPGRFSGRQFSNSRSEMNVSTLELGDSALYLCASSLLRDSRSEDTQYFGPGTRLTVL.

This clonotype was detected many times. The gene calls are TRBV5-1 and TRBJ1-1; D is ambiguous. This CDR3 spans 15 amino acids. In germline, CDR1 is SGHRS, CDR2 YFSETQ. The V end was cut by 4 bases, the J end by 4 bases, with 17 bases between. The CDR3 is CASSPASERTTEAFF. As DNA, the CDR3 is TGCGCCAGCAGCCCTGCCAGTGAAAGGACCACTGAAGCTTTCTTT.

This clonotype was seen repeatedly, ten times or more. V usage is TRBV7-9 and J usage is TRBJ2-7, with 7 positions matching TRBD1. CDR1 and CDR2 from the germline V gene are SEHNR and FQNEAQ (reference sequence). CDR3 length equals 17 residues. The V and J ends lost 5 bases and 3 bases, in that order; junction bases with no gene match: 16. Here the CDR3 reads CASSPHPYRGRIYEQYF. The DNA for the CDR3 is TGTGCCAGCAGCCCCCACCCCTATAGGGGGCGAATCTACGAGCAGTACTTC.

Many counts were recorded for this clonotype. The chain has TRBV9 and TRBJ2-1; 11 bases are shared with TRBD2. With 0 bases clipped from V and 8 bases from J, the junction kept 13 bases outside the gene matches. Germline V gene lookup returns CDR1 SGDLS and CDR2 YYNGEE. This CDR3 region has 18 residues. The CDR3 loop reads CASSVAPHSGGGGDEQFF. CDR3 sequence (DNA): TGTGCCAGCAGCGTAGCCCCCCATAGCGGGGGGGGGGGCGATGAGCAGTTCTTC. Combining the CDR3 with reference TRBV9 and TRBJ2-1 gives the whole variable domain DSGVTQTPKHLITATGQRVTLRCSPRSGDLSVYWYQQSLDQGLQFLIQYYNGEERAKGNILERFSAQQFPDLHSELNLSSLELGDSALYFCASSVAPHSGGGGDEQFFGPGTRLTVL.

This chain uses TRBV27 with TRBJ2-3, with D perhaps TRBD1 (6 bases). V was trimmed by 2 bases and J by 1 base, leaving 13 bases between them. Per germline, CDR1 MNHEY and CDR2 SMNVEV (reference sequence). The CDR3 is made up of 16 amino acids. This chain's CDR3 is CASSLIQGMGTDTQYF. CDR3 in DNA: TGTGCCAGCAGTTTAATTCAGGGGATGGGCACAGATACGCAGTATTTT.

J is TRBJ1-1 and V is TRBV6-5; tentatively, D is TRBD1 (5 bases). CDR3 length equals 16 residues. V was clipped by 7 bases and J by 1 base, with 19 bases between them. Germline V lookup: CDR1 MNHEY, CDR2 SVGAGI. CDR3 protein: CASITGLQAPNTEAFF. The DNA for the CDR3 is TGTGCCAGCATCACTGGCTTACAGGCTCCGAACACTGAAGCTTTCTTT.

This clonotype was seen more than once but under ten times. This chain connects TRBV7-9 to TRBJ1-1, with a possible D match to TRBD1 (5 bases). Germline V gene lookup returns CDR1 SEHNR and CDR2 FQNEAQ (reference sequence). V was pared by 3 bases and J by 8 bases, with 16 bases between. The CDR3 extends over 14 amino acids. CDR3 residues: CASSFAGGAKEAFF. The CDR3 coding sequence is TGTGCCAGCAGCTTTGCGGGGGGAGCTAAAGAAGCTTTCTTT.